One sample yielded the 10 T cell receptor beta chains listed below, sequenced in a study of T cells in Graves' hyperthyroidism and ophthalmopathy. Amplification of TCR beta CDR3 regions used RNA as the template. HTBI primers drove first-round RT-PCR of the TCR CDR3. TCRdb called the multiplex PCR reads again in MiXCR, with one record for every CDR3 protein. Of 300,000 to 400,000 distinct CDR3 sequences detected, approximately 15% appear once; the ten largest clones hold around 24%. The source material was blood. Source of these receptors: a woman aged 30 to 39 with Graves' hyperthyroidism.

This clonotype was counted many times. The CDR3 region has the DNA TGTGCCAGCAGCTTAGGGGCCGGGGGAATTCAGTATTTT. Translation: CASSLGAGGIQYF. The chain joins TRBV11-2 to TRBJ2-3, with D possibly being TRBD2 (6 bases). Germline CDR1 is SGHAT and CDR2 is FQNNGV. The CDR3 runs to 13 residues. Trimming pared 1 base from V and 12 bases from J, leaving 14 bases between. Full variable domain (missing parts from reference TRBV11-2 and TRBJ2-3): EAGVAQSPRYKIIEKRQSVAFWCNPISGHATLYWYQQILGQGPKLLIQFQNNGVVDDSQLPKDRFSAERLKGVDSTLKIQPAKLEDSAVYLCASSLGAGGIQYFGPGTRLTVL.

The chain couples TRBV6-1 to TRBJ2-2, with D unclear. CDR3 length: 15 amino acids. Trimming removed 2 bases from V and 1 base from J, with 8 bases in between. From germline, CDR1 is MNHNS and CDR2 SASEGT. The CDR3 sequence: CASSERWRNTGELFF. CDR3 DNA: TGTGCCAGCAGTGAACGGTGGAGGAACACCGGGGAGCTGTTTTTT.

J is TRBJ2-5 and V is TRBV28; 12 bases align to TRBD2. The CDR3 totals 17 residues. Germline V CDR1 and CDR2: MDHEN, SYDVKM. Trimming at V came to 2 bases and at J to 3 bases, leaving 7 bases not matched to a gene. CDR3 bases: TGTGCCAGCAGTTTAGGGAGGACTAGCGGGAAAAAAGAGACCCAGTACTTC. Its translation is CASSLGRTSGKKETQYF.

V is TRBV29-1 and J is TRBJ2-7; the match to TRBD2 covers 7 bases. The CDR3 extends over 14 amino acids. Trimming took 5 bases from V and 0 from J; bases not matched to a gene: 7. The germline gives CDR1 SQVTM, CDR2 ANQGSEA. The CDR3 sequence: CSVRLALSSYEQYF. The CDR3 DNA is TGCAGCGTTCGACTAGCCTTGAGCTCCTACGAGCAGTACTTC.

The chain links TRBV20-1 to TRBJ1-5; weak D call: TRBD1 (5 bases). The CDR3 consists of 15 residues. V was pared by 0 bases and J by 5 bases, with 14 bases between. Looked up from germline, CDR1 is DFQATT and CDR2 is SNEGSKA (reference sequence). Here the CDR3 reads CSARESSGTHQPQHF. CDR3 nucleotides: TGCAGTGCTAGAGAGTCGTCCGGGACCCATCAGCCCCAGCATTTT.

CDR3 nucleotide sequence: TGTGCCACCAGTCCAAACCCCCCCCACGGCACCGGGGAGCTGTTTTTT. It translates to CATSPNPPHGTGELFF. V and J are TRBV7-9 and TRBJ2-2; D gene ambiguous. The CDR3 length is 16 residues. V was trimmed by 10 bases and J by 4 bases, leaving 22 bases between them. The germline V gene encodes CDR1 SEHNR and CDR2 FQNEAQ (reference sequence).

This clonotype was counted only a few times. A much larger clone lies a single base off, so this may be a read error. The chain has TRBV12-3 or TRBV12-4 and TRBJ2-1, with 8 bases identical to TRBD2. V shed 6 bases and J 6 bases; nucleotides not matched to a gene: 7. This CDR3 spans 14 amino acids. Here the CDR3 reads CASRISGDSNEQFF. The CDR3 bases are TGTGCCAGCAGGATTAGCGGGGATAGCAATGAGCAGTTCTTC.

This clonotype came up many times. The rearrangement uses TRBV27 and TRBJ1-2; D remains unclear. V lost 6 bases to trimming and J lost 3 bases, with 20 bases between them. The CDR3 spans 16 residues. Germline V gives CDR1 MNHEY, CDR2 SMNVEV (reference sequence). As DNA, the CDR3 is TGTGCCAGCAGACCCATCCCAGACGTTCCTTACTATGGCTACACCTTC. It encodes CASRPIPDVPYYGYTF.

There are many counts of this clonotype. The V call is TRBV6-1, the J call TRBJ2-7, with 9 bases matching TRBD1. Unmatched junction bases numbered 9, after V lost 6 bases and J lost 3 bases. The V gene's germline CDR1 is MNHNS and CDR2 SASEGT. This CDR3 is built from 15 residues. CDR3 loop: CASRTQGALLYEQYF. The CDR3 DNA follows: TGTGCCAGCAGGACACAGGGGGCTCTTCTCTACGAGCAGTACTTC.

This clonotype was recorded at least ten times. The gene calls are TRBV2 and TRBJ1-1; no definite D call. Trimming left V 2 bases short and J 4 bases short, with 23 bases between. Germline CDR1 is SNHLY and CDR2 is FYNNEI. The CDR3 covers 18 residues. The CDR3 DNA sequence: TGTGCCAGCAGTGAATTATTGGGTTTTGGGTCCCCAAGCACTGAAGCTTTCTTT. Protein sequence: CASSELLGFGSPSTEAFF.